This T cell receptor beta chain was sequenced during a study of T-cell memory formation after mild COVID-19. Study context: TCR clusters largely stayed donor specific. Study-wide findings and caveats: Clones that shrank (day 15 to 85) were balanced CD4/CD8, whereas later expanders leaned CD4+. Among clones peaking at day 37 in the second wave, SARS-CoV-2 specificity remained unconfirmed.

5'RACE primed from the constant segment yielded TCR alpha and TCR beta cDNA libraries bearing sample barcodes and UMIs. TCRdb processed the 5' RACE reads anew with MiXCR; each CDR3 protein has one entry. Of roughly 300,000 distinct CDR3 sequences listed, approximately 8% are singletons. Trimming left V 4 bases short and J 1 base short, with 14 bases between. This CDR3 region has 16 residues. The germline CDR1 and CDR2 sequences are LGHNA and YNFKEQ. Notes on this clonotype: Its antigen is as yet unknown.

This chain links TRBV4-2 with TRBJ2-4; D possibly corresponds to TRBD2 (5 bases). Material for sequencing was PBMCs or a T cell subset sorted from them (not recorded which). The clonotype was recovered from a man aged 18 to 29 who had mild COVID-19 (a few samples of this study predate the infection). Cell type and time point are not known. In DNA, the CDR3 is TGTGCCAGCAGCCCCCTAGGAGGTCTGGCCAAAAACATTCAGTACTTC. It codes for CASSPLGGLAKNIQYF.